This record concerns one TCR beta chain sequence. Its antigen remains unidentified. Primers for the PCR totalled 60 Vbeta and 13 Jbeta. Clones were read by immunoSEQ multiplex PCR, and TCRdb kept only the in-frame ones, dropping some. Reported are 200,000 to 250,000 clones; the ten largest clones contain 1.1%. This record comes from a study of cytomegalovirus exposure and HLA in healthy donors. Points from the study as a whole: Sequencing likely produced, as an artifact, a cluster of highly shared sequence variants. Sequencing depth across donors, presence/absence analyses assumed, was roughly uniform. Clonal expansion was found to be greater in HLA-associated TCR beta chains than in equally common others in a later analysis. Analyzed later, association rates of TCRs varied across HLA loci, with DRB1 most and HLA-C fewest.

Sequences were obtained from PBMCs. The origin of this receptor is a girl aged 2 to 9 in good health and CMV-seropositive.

CDR3 nucleotides: TGTGCCAGTAGTATAGAGAGCGACCAGCGGGAAGCTTTCTTT. It translates to CASSIESDQREAFF. V usage is TRBV19 and J usage is TRBJ1-1; D is undetermined. Germline CDR1 LNHDA, CDR2 SQIVND (reference sequence). The CDR3 has 14 amino acids. V lost 0 bases and J lost 8, with 13 bases in between.